This T cell receptor (beta chain) comes out of a study of siplizumab effects on memory and regulatory T cells. Data came from immunoSEQ multiplex PCR; TCRdb stores just in-frame clones and leaves some out. The sample has 100,000 or so clones; over 90% are singletons. As concerns this clone: Its matching antigen is unknown.

V was clipped by 2 bases and J by 7 bases, with 20 bases between them. The length of the CDR3 is 17 residues. Germline CDR1 and CDR2: MGHRA and YSYEKL. Study-wide results and limits: Relative to controls at approximately 30%, mappable alloreactive CD4+ clones exhibited a mean Treg-derived proportion of less than 70% with siplizumab.

V usage is TRBV4-1 and J usage is TRBJ1-4; no clear D. The sample taken for sequencing was non-Treg CD4+ T cells sorted from blood. The clonotype originates from a human donor in good health. In DNA, the CDR3 is TGCGCCAGCAGCCAACGTATCAACTTGGTGGTGGGTGAAAAACTGTTTTTT. Translated, it gives CASSQRINLVVGEKLFF.